These 24 T cell receptor beta chains share one sample of origin, sequenced in a study of blood T cell repertoires in COVID-19. Clones were read by immunoSEQ multiplex PCR, and TCRdb kept only the in-frame ones, dropping some. The sample lists about 150,000 clones, around 80% occurring once. Material for sequencing was PBMCs or T cells enriched from blood (not recorded which). The origin of the receptors is a man aged 45-60 years who had recovered from COVID-19.

Points on this clone: The germline gene is not matched at one end of the junction; a read error may be the cause. This chain links TRBV2 with TRBJ1-2; tentative D call: TRBD1 (5 bases). The CDR3 sequence is 17 residues long. The germline gives CDR1 SNHLY, CDR2 FYNNEI. CDR3 region: CASTEPGQGVRNYGYTF. The CDR3 DNA is TGTGCCAGCACTGAACCCGGCCAGGGCGTTAGAAACTATGGCTACACCTTC.

The V call is TRBV10-3, the J call TRBJ1-1; D gene unclear. The germline V and J ends were trimmed by 5 bases and 2 bases, with 9 bases remaining between them. CDR3 length: 13 amino acids. Germline V lookup: CDR1 ENHRY, CDR2 SYGVKD. Here the CDR3 reads CAISRTENTEAFF. The CDR3 DNA sequence: TGTGCCATCAGTAGAACAGAAAACACTGAAGCTTTCTTT.

The CDR3 reads CASSLTLSPLQETQYF. In nucleotides, the CDR3 is TGTGCCAGCAGCTTAACCTTAAGCCCGCTCCAAGAGACCCAGTACTTC. The J gene is TRBJ2-5, the V gene TRBV11-2; D not certain. Germline V gene lookup returns CDR1 SGHAT and CDR2 FQNNGV. The CDR3 sequence is 16 residues long. Trimming removed 2 bases at V and 1 base at J, with 14 bases between.

The chain combines TRBV5-5 with TRBJ2-1; D possibly corresponds to TRBD2 (6 bases). V was shortened by 0 bases and J by 5 bases, with 15 bases between the two germline ends. Germline lookup yields CDR1 SGHKS and CDR2 YYEKEE (reference sequence). This CDR3 contains 16 residues. The CDR3 loop reads CASSLAMRRGDNEQFF. The CDR3 DNA reads TGTGCCAGCAGCTTGGCAATGCGGCGGGGCGACAATGAGCAGTTCTTC. The entire variable domain, with the rest obtained from reference TRBV5-5 and TRBJ2-1, is as follows: DAGVTQSPTHLIKTRGQQVTLRCSPISGHKSVSWYQQVLGQGPQFIFQYYEKEERGRGNFPDRFSARQFPNYSSELNVNALLLGDSALYLCASSLAMRRGDNEQFFGPGTRLTVL.

The chain joins TRBV30 to TRBJ1-5, with D unresolved. The V and J ends lost 2 bases and 5 bases respectively, with 10 bases between them. CDR1 GTSNPN and CDR2 SVGIG come from the germline V gene (reference sequence). The CDR3 contains 13 residues. CDR3 residues: CAWSLDIYQPQHF. The CDR3 DNA sequence: TGTGCCTGGAGTCTCGACATTTATCAGCCCCAGCATTTT.

This CDR3 reads CAWSLSHGTGDGYTF. In DNA form, the CDR3 reads TGTGCCTGGAGCCTCTCCCACGGGACAGGGGATGGCTACACCTTC. The gene calls are TRBV30 and TRBJ1-2; 10 bases align to TRBD1. The CDR3 is 15 amino acids. CDR1 and CDR2 from the germline V gene are GTSNPN and SVGIG (reference sequence). The J segment lost 6 bases and the V segment lost 3 bases, leaving 10 bases of the junction unmatched.

The chain links TRBV10-3 to TRBJ1-2; D is ambiguous. Germline values: CDR1 ENHRY, CDR2 SYGVKD. V was pared by 0 bases and J by 8 bases, with 4 bases between. The CDR3 is 11 amino acids. The CDR3 protein is CAISESRGYTF. The CDR3 DNA sequence: TGTGCCATCAGTGAGTCCAGGGGCTACACCTTC.

This clone was detected a few times. A junction end diverges from the germline sequence, so it may reflect a read error. The V gene is TRBV6-1, the J gene TRBJ2-7, with D possibly being TRBD1 (6 bases). CDR3 size: 12 residues. The germline V gene encodes CDR1 MNHNS and CDR2 SASEGT. The CDR3 protein is CVSIQGPYEQYF. CDR3 nucleotide sequence: TGTGTCAGCATTCAGGGGCCGTACGAGCAGTACTTC.

This chain connects TRBV18 to TRBJ2-2; possible D gene TRBD1, 6 bases. Germline CDR1 and CDR2: KGHSH and LQKENI. The CDR3 covers 14 residues. V lost 5 bases, J lost 5 bases, and 12 bases lay in between. DNA of the CDR3: TGTGCCAGCTCAAGGGACATTTCAACCGGGGAGCTGTTTTTT. The encoded protein is CASSRDISTGELFF.

The rearrangement links TRBV19 to TRBJ1-3, with 8 bases lining up with TRBD1. V shed 2 bases and J 0 bases; nucleotides not matched to a gene: 3. Germline CDR1 LNHDA, CDR2 SQIVND (reference sequence). There are 16 residues in the CDR3. The CDR3 reads CASSIIDRGSGNTIYF. In DNA, the CDR3 is TGTGCCAGTAGTATAATCGACAGGGGCTCTGGAAACACCATATATTTT.

The chain is built from TRBV11-2 and TRBJ2-3, with D perhaps TRBD2 (6 bases). CDR3 size: 16 residues. The V gene lost 5 bases and the J gene lost 2 bases, with 17 bases spanning the gap. Germline V CDR1 and CDR2: SGHAT, FQNNGV. The CDR3 coding sequence is TGTGCCAGCAGCCCGAATTGGGACTTAACCACAGATACGCAGTATTTT. Its protein is CASSPNWDLTTDTQYF.

V usage is TRBV2 and J usage is TRBJ2-2, with 9 nucleotides matching TRBD2. This CDR3 has 15 amino acids. The V gene end was trimmed by 2 bases and the J gene end by 6 bases; junction bases not matched to a gene: 4. Germline CDR1 SNHLY, CDR2 FYNNEI. CDR3 sequence (DNA): TGTGCCAGCAGTGAAATGCGGGGGGGCCCCGGGGAGCTGTTTTTT. Translating gives CASSEMRGGPGELFF.

The V and J genes are TRBV18 and TRBJ1-5, with TRBD1 as a possible D gene (5 bases). CDR3 length: 14 residues. CDR1 is KGHSH, CDR2 LQKENI, per germline. V was clipped by 10 bases and J by 0 bases, with 13 bases between them. This chain's CDR3 is CATTDSHSNQPQHF. CDR3 DNA sequence: TGTGCCACCACCGACAGCCATAGCAATCAGCCCCAGCATTTT.

V gene TRBV21-1 combines with J gene TRBJ1-1; the table's D gene call, TRBD1, was not cross checked with the DNA. TRBV21-1 is given as a pseudogene. CDR3 length: 15 residues. CDR3 sequence: CASSKKAGVNTEAFF. The CDR3 nucleotides are TGTGCCAGCAGCAAAAAGGCAGGGGTGAACACTGAAGCTTTCTTT.

This clone was recorded once. The J gene is TRBJ1-6, the V gene TRBV11-1; TRBD1 agrees at 9 bases. Looked up from germline, CDR1 is SGHAT and CDR2 is FQDESV (reference sequence). Germline trimming cut 6 bases from V and 5 bases from J; bases unmatched to any gene: 5. There are 15 residues in the CDR3. CDR3 in DNA: TGTGCCAGCAGTCGCCGACAGGGGGATAATTCACCCCTCCACTTT. Translated: CASSRRQGDNSPLHF.

The sample holds a few counts of this clone. The rearrangement uses TRBV7-9 and TRBJ1-2; TRBD1 aligns across 8 bases. The V gene end was trimmed by 0 bases and the J gene end by 4 bases; junction bases not matched to a gene: 1. This CDR3 has 14 residues. Germline CDR1 SEHNR, CDR2 FQNEAQ (reference sequence). In DNA form, the CDR3 reads TGTGCCAGCAGCTTAGCGCAGGGGGCCTATGGCTACACCTTC. It yields the protein CASSLAQGAYGYTF.

The count of this clone is one. This chain links TRBV5-6 with TRBJ1-3, with 7 bases aligning to TRBD1. V lost 4 bases to trimming and J lost 0 bases; unmatched junction nucleotides: 4. Germline CDR1 SGHDT, CDR2 YYEEEE. This CDR3 spans 15 amino acids. The CDR3 DNA reads as TGTGCCAGCAGCGCGGGACAGCTCTCTGGAAACACCATATATTTT. This codes for CASSAGQLSGNTIYF.

The chain recombines TRBV7-9 with TRBJ1-2, with 8 bases that match TRBD1. The junction had 6 bases not matched to a gene; V was cut back by 3 bases and J by 0 bases. Germline V CDR1 and CDR2: SEHNR, FQNEAQ (reference sequence). The CDR3 totals 16 residues. The CDR3 DNA reads as TGTGCCAGCAGCTTCGCGGGACAGGAACCTAACTATGGCTACACCTTC. Translated, it gives CASSFAGQEPNYGYTF.

The chain has TRBV12-5 and TRBJ1-2, with 7 bases matching TRBD1. J was trimmed by 7 bases and V by 2 bases; bases with no gene match: 7. The CDR3 runs to 14 residues. CDR1 is LGHNT, CDR2 FRNRAP, per germline. The CDR3 spells CASGLQGVSGGYTF. In nucleotides, the CDR3 is TGTGCTAGTGGTTTGCAGGGGGTCTCGGGTGGCTACACCTTC. The whole variable domain, remainder taken from reference TRBV12-5 and TRBJ1-2, is DARVTQTPRHKVTEMGQEVTMRCQPILGHNTVFWYRQTMMQGLELLAYFRNRAPLDDSGMPKDRFSAEMPDATLATLKIQPSEPRDSAVYFCASGLQGVSGGYTFGSGTRLTVV.

This CDR3 is CASSPGQGWGYTF. CDR3 DNA sequence: TGTGCCAGCTCCCCGGGACAGGGATGGGGCTACACCTTC. The chain recombines TRBV18 with TRBJ1-2; 9 bases are a match to TRBD1. The length of the CDR3 is 13 residues. After removal of 6 bases from V and 8 bases from J, the junction contained 7 bases not matched to a gene. Germline V gene lookup returns CDR1 KGHSH and CDR2 LQKENI. Together with reference TRBV18 and TRBJ1-2, the CDR3 gives the full variable domain: NAGVMQNPRHLVRRRGQEARLRCSPMKGHSHVYWYRQLPEEGLKFMVYLQKENIIDESGMPKERFSAEFPKEGPSILRIQQVVRGDSAAYFCASSPGQGWGYTFGSGTRLTVV.

The genes are TRBV7-2 and TRBJ2-3; D is possibly TRBD1 (6 bases). V was pared by 5 bases and J by 6 bases, with 9 bases between. The germline CDR1 and CDR2 sequences are SGHTA and FQGNSA. The CDR3 has 12 amino acids. The chain's CDR3 is CASSQGLDTQYF. CDR3 sequence (DNA): TGTGCCAGCAGCCAGGGGTTGGATACGCAGTATTTT.

This chain connects TRBV7-3 to TRBJ2-5; the match to TRBD2 covers 9 bases. The CDR3 extends over 15 amino acids. Germline V CDR1 and CDR2: SGHTA, FQGTGA. The V and J ends lost 1 base and 1 base, in that order; junction bases with no gene match: 1. The CDR3 protein is CASSLKRGAQETQYF. DNA of the CDR3: TGTGCCAGCAGCTTAAAGCGGGGGGCCCAAGAGACCCAGTACTTC.

This clone was observed a single time. The CDR3 is CASSLTPGPDTQYF. CDR3 bases: TGTGCCAGCAGCTTAACCCCAGGCCCAGATACGCAGTATTTT. This sequence joins TRBV11-2 and TRBJ2-3; unclear D gene. Between the trimmed V and J ends, which lost 2 bases and 4 bases, there was a span of 10 bases. The length of the CDR3 is 14 residues. CDR1 is SGHAT, CDR2 FQNNGV, per germline.

This clone appeared once. The chain employs TRBV10-3 and TRBJ2-7; TRBD2 matches at 10 bases. Trimming removed 6 bases from V and 0 bases from J; junction bases left unmatched: 8. Germline V gives CDR1 ENHRY, CDR2 SYGVKD. The CDR3 is 16 amino acids. The CDR3 spells CAIRSSGGQSSYEQYF. For the CDR3, the DNA is TGTGCCATCAGGAGTAGCGGGGGGCAGAGCTCCTACGAGCAGTACTTC.